These T cell receptor beta chains were read from a single sample in a study of tumor-infiltrating lymphocytes in localized non-small cell lung cancer. The repertoire was sequenced with immunoSEQ multiplex PCR; TCRdb's copy has only in-frame clones and lacks some. The sample consists of roughly 7,000 clones, roughly 74% of them appearing once. Sequencing was performed on lung tumor tissue. These receptors came from a human donor with non-small cell lung cancer. Both conserved end residues are part of each CDR3. The D gene is left open where the match is weak. Size values are once, few and many counts, or a class for expanded clones, and some rows have none.

>TRBV7-8|-|-|TRBJ1-1
TGTGCCAGCAGCTCTCTCCGAGACACTGAAGCTTTCTTT
CASSSLRDTEAFF
>TRBV4-1|TRBD1|few|TRBJ1-2
TGCGCCAGCAGCCAAGAAGCGGGACAGGGTGACTATGGCTACACCTTC
CASSQEAGQGDYGYTF
>TRBV5-1|TRBD1|medium-sized|TRBJ2-7
TGCGCCAGCAGCTGGGGACAGGGGGCGTACGAGCAGTACTTC
CASSWGQGAYEQYF
>TRBV30|TRBD2|once|TRBJ2-3
TGTGCCTGGAGCGTTCCTCTAGCGGGAGCGGGAGGCACAGATACGCAGTATTTT
CAWSVPLAGAGGTDTQYF
>TRBV29-1|-|-|TRBJ1-1
TGCAGCGTCAGAGTGGGTCAGGGCGTAATCGGAGCTTTCTTT
CSVRVGQGVIGAFF
>TRBV7-9|TRBD1|-|TRBJ2-6
TGTGCCAGCACACCGGGACAGGGGGCTGGGGCCAACGTCCTGACTTTC
CASTPGQGAGANVLTF
>TRBV10-3|-|-|TRBJ2-1
TGTGCCATCAATGACCGGGACAATGAGCAGTTCTTC
CAINDRDNEQFF
>TRBV4-2|-|-|TRBJ1-2
TGTGCCAGCAGCCAAGGAGCGACCATTAACTATGGCTACACCTTC
CASSQGATINYGYTF
>TRBV29-1|TRBD1|-|TRBJ1-2
TGCAGCGTTCCGGGACAGGGGGGCTACACCTTC
CSVPGQGGYTF
>TRBV5-6|-|-|TRBJ1-4
TGTGCCAGCAATGGACCGGCAACTAATGAAAAACTGTTTTTT
CASNGPATNEKLFF
>TRBV6-1|-|-|TRBJ1-2
TGTGCCAGCAGTGCCCGGGACATCTATGGCTACACCTTC
CASSARDIYGYTF
>TRBV7-6|-|-|TRBJ1-3
TGTGCCAGCAGCTTAGCAGATTTAGCTGGAAACACCATATATTTT
CASSLADLAGNTIYF
>TRBV4-2|TRBD2|few|TRBJ2-3
TGTGCCAGCAGCCCGGGACTAGCGGGGGGGCCTAGCACAGATACGCAGTATTTT
CASSPGLAGGPSTDTQYF
>TRBV2|-|-|TRBJ1-1
TGTGCCAGCAAGCCGGGGTTAGGCACTGAAGCTTTCTTT
CASKPGLGTEAFF
>TRBV5-4|-|-|TRBJ1-2
TGTGCCAGCAGCCCTGAGGATAACTATGGCTACACCTTC
CASSPEDNYGYTF
>TRBV6-1|-|-|TRBJ1-1
TGTGCCAGCAGGTACACCACTGAAGCTTTCTTT
CASRYTTEAFF
>TRBV30|-|-|TRBJ2-7
TGTGCCTGGGCAGGAAAGGGGTTCTACGAGCAGTACTTC
CAWAGKGFYEQYF
>TRBV6-5|-|-|TRBJ1-1
TGTGCCAGCAGCAAAAGGGGAGCAGGTGGAACTGAAGCTTTCTTT
CASSKRGAGGTEAFF
>TRBV5-1|TRBD1|-|TRBJ1-2
TGCGCCAGCAGCTTGCGACCGGACAGGGGAGAAGGCTACACCTTC
CASSLRPDRGEGYTF
>TRBV6-6|-|-|TRBJ2-7
TGTGCCAGCAGTTACTCAGGTACTGGCGTCTACGAGCAGTACTTC
CASSYSGTGVYEQYF
>TRBV30|-|-|TRBJ1-1
TGTGCCTGGAGTCGAGACAGGAACACTGAAGCTTTCTTT
CAWSRDRNTEAFF
>TRBV7-3|-|few|TRBJ1-1
TGTGCCAGCAGCTTAGGATTGTACACTGAAGCTTTCTTT
CASSLGLYTEAFF
>TRBV25-1|TRBD1|-|TRBJ1-4
TGTGCCAGCAGTGGCGGGGGACAGCCCGAAAAACTGTTTTTT
CASSGGGQPEKLFF
>TRBV5-6|-|-|TRBJ1-6
TGTGCCAGCAGCTTGGATCTGGACAGTCCTTCACCCCTCCACTTT
CASSLDLDSPSPLHF
>TRBV7-9|TRBD1|-|TRBJ1-1
TGTGCCAGCAGCTTAGTCTACAGGGGGCGACAACGGGACACTGAAGCTTTCTTT
CASSLVYRGRQRDTEAFF
>TRBV6-6|-|-|TRBJ2-5
TGTGCCAGCAGTTACTCCTGGCGGGAGACCCAGTACTTC
CASSYSWRETQYF
>TRBV5-1|-|few|TRBJ2-3
TGCGCCAGCAGCTTGGTCTCCACAGATACGCAGTATTTT
CASSLVSTDTQYF
>TRBV5-5|TRBD2|-|TRBJ2-1
TGCGCCAGCAGCCAAGGACTAGCGGGATACAACAATGAGCAGTTCTTC
CASSQGLAGYNNEQFF
>TRBV11-2|-|-|TRBJ2-2
TGTGCCAGCAGCTTAGATCCTGAGGCAGCGAACACCGGGGAGCTGTTTTTT
CASSLDPEAANTGELFF
>TRBV6-5|-|-|TRBJ1-2
TGTGCCAGCAGTTCCCCCGCTGTCCCTAACTATGGCTACACCTTC
CASSSPAVPNYGYTF
>TRBV10-3|-|-|TRBJ1-1
TGTGCCATCAGTGACTTGCCTTCAGGTGGGGGAGCTTTCTTT
CAISDLPSGGGAFF
>TRBV10-3|-|-|TRBJ1-5
TGTGCCATCAGTGAGTCTTTGGGTAATAGCAATCAGCCCCAGCATTTT
CAISESLGNSNQPQHF
>TRBV4-1|TRBD1|hyperexpanded|TRBJ1-3
TGCGCCAGCAGCAAGGGACAGGTTGATGGAAACACCATATATTTT
CASSKGQVDGNTIYF
>TRBV30|TRBD1|-|TRBJ1-5
TGTGCCTGGACCTTGACAGGGGGCGACAATCAGCCCCAGCATTTT
CAWTLTGGDNQPQHF
>TRBV7-9|-|-|TRBJ1-5
TGTGCCAGCAGCTTATTTTCAGGTCAGCCCCAGCATTTT
CASSLFSGQPQHF
>TRBV6-5|-|-|TRBJ1-3
TGTGCCAGCAGTTACTCGTATTTATCCGGAAACACCATATATTTT
CASSYSYLSGNTIYF
>TRBV10-3|-|few|TRBJ2-5
TGTGCCGCGGTTAGGGAGAGGGGAGAGACCCAGTACTTC
CAAVRERGETQYF
>TRBV11-3|TRBD2|medium-sized|TRBJ2-1
TGTGCCAGCAGCCATAGCGGGAGCTCCTACAATGAGCAGTTCTTC
CASSHSGSSYNEQFF
>TRBV30|-|-|TRBJ2-7
TGTGCCTGGAGTTTGGTGTACGAGCAGTACTTC
CAWSLVYEQYF
>TRBV11-2|-|-|TRBJ1-5
TGTGCCAGCAGCTCTCAGGCTGTCAATCAGCCCCAGCATTTT
CASSSQAVNQPQHF
>TRBV29-1|TRBD1|-|TRBJ2-7
TGCAGCGTCGGGACAGGAACCTACGAGCAGTACTTC
CSVGTGTYEQYF
>TRBV5-1|TRBD1|-|TRBJ1-2
TGCGCCAGCAGCTTGGGACAGGGTAACTATGGCTACACCTTC
CASSLGQGNYGYTF
>TRBV6-5|-|-|TRBJ1-2
TGTGCCAGCAGTTACAGGGGAGGGAGGACGGACTATGGCTACACCTTC
CASSYRGGRTDYGYTF
>TRBV7-9|-|medium-sized|TRBJ1-2
TGTGCCAGCAGCTTACGGAGGGGCCGGGGCTACACCTTC
CASSLRRGRGYTF
>TRBV7-9|TRBD1|-|TRBJ1-6
TGTGCCAGCTCTAGGGGGCTGGATTCACCCCTCCACTTT
CASSRGLDSPLHF
>TRBV28|-|-|TRBJ1-1
TGTGCCAGCAGTTTCCAGGGGAAGGACACTGAAGCTTTCTTT
CASSFQGKDTEAFF
>TRBV27|-|-|TRBJ2-3
TGTGCCAGCAGTCCCCTTTTCAGGGGCACAGATACGCAGTATTTT
CASSPLFRGTDTQYF
>TRBV30|-|-|TRBJ2-3
TGTGCCTGGGAGGAAGATACGCAGTATTTT
CAWEEDTQYF
>TRBV6-5|-|-|TRBJ2-2
TGTGCCAGCAGAGTCAGGGCCACCGGGGAGCTGTTTTTT
CASRVRATGELFF
>TRBV6-1|-|-|TRBJ1-2
TGTGCCAGCAGGAACGGAGGGGCGCGGCTTGGCTACACCTTC
CASRNGGARLGYTF
>TRBV6-6|-|once|TRBJ1-4
TGTGCCAGCAGTTCTCGTGGGGGGCAGGAAAAACTGTTTTTT
CASSSRGGQEKLFF
>TRBV10-3|-|-|TRBJ1-1
TGTGCCATCAGTGAAGGGACCAAAAGGGCTGAAGCTTTCTTT
CAISEGTKRAEAFF
>TRBV6-5|TRBD2|-|TRBJ2-3
TGTGCCTCCCAGTCGGGGGGGGAAGTTGATACGCAGTATTTT
CASQSGGEVDTQYF